This entry lists 17 T cell receptor beta chains sequenced from one sample in a study of T cells in localized non-small cell lung cancer. The data were produced by immunoSEQ multiplex PCR, yet TCRdb's version contains in-frame clones alone and is incomplete. The table has under 35,000 clones, about 90% seen once. Here the sequenced sample was peripheral blood mononuclear cells, taken before any cancer treatment. The receptors here all came from a woman between 35 and 75 years old with stage III lung adenocarcinoma.

This clone was seen just once. The chain uses TRBV27 and TRBJ2-3; the match to TRBD2 covers 7 bases. CDR1 and CDR2 (germline): MNHEY, SMNVEV (reference sequence). The CDR3 has 13 amino acids. The trim removed 2 bases at V and 4 bases at J, leaving 0 bases unmatched. CDR3: CASSLLAADTQYF. Written as DNA, the CDR3 is TGTGCCAGCAGTTTACTAGCGGCAGATACGCAGTATTTT.

The chain combines TRBV29-1 with TRBJ2-2; TRBD1 aligns across 7 bases. Germline values: CDR1 SQVTM, CDR2 ANQGSEA. The V gene end was trimmed by 2 bases and the J gene end by 6 bases; junction bases not matched to a gene: 3. This CDR3 spans 13 amino acids. In nucleotides, the CDR3 is TGCAGCGTTGAATTAACAGGGGCCGGGGAGCTGTTTTTT. The encoded protein is CSVELTGAGELFF.

The chain combines TRBV2 with TRBJ2-7; the D gene is possibly TRBD2 (6 bases). This CDR3 is built from 15 residues. The V gene's germline CDR1 is SNHLY and CDR2 FYNNEI. V lost 4 bases to trimming and J lost 0 bases, with 13 bases between them. The CDR3: CASSGTAGYSYEQYF. The CDR3 DNA reads as TGTGCCAGCAGTGGGACGGCGGGGTACTCCTACGAGCAGTACTTC.

The chain's CDR3 is CASSYRDTPTYEQYF. In nucleotides, the CDR3 is TGTGCCAGCAGTTACCGGGACACGCCAACCTACGAGCAGTACTTC. The gene calls are TRBV6-6 and TRBJ2-7; a possible D gene is TRBD1 (6 bases). Trimming took off 2 bases at V and 2 bases at J, with 13 bases between the two ends. Germline V lookup: CDR1 MNHNY, CDR2 SVGAGI (reference sequence). The CDR3 totals 15 residues.

In regard to this clone: Other DNA sequences in this specimen translate into the identical CDR3. The chain carries TRBV18 and TRBJ2-2; D is uncertain. The V and J ends lost 3 bases and 3 bases respectively, with 8 bases between them. The CDR3 is 14 residues long. CDR1 is KGHSH, CDR2 LQKENI, per germline. CDR3 region: CASSPGGDTGELFF. The CDR3 DNA reads TGTGCCAGCTCACCGGGTGGAGACACCGGGGAGCTGTTTTTT.

The V gene is TRBV4-3, the J gene TRBJ2-2, with 11 bases that match TRBD1. This CDR3 comprises 16 residues. J gave up 6 bases and V 1 base, and 4 bases lay outside the gene matches. Looked up from germline, CDR1 is LGHNA and CDR2 is YSLEER. The CDR3 protein is CASSQVPGQGAGELFF. The DNA for the CDR3 is TGCGCCAGCAGCCAAGTTCCGGGACAGGGGGCCGGGGAGCTGTTTTTT.

The chain uses TRBV7-9 and TRBJ2-5; 8 positions agree with TRBD2. The V and J ends lost 5 bases and 5 bases, in that order; junction bases with no gene match: 7. The length of the CDR3 is 14 residues. Germline CDR1 SEHNR, CDR2 FQNEAQ (reference sequence). This CDR3 is CASSARGGTETQYF. The CDR3, as DNA: TGTGCCAGCAGCGCCCGGGGGGGGACGGAGACCCAGTACTTC.

The chain links TRBV7-9 to TRBJ1-2; a possible D gene is TRBD1 (5 bases). The length of the CDR3 is 14 residues. V lost 4 bases, J lost 2 bases, and 11 bases lay in between. The germline gives CDR1 SEHNR, CDR2 FQNEAQ (reference sequence). CDR3 loop: CASSSGIGNYGYTF. As DNA, the CDR3 is TGTGCCAGCAGCTCAGGGATAGGAAACTATGGCTACACCTTC.

This sequence joins TRBV5-1 and TRBJ2-7, with TRBD1 identical over 10 bases. This CDR3 is 14 amino acids long. After removal of 1 base from V and 5 bases from J, the junction contained 3 bases not matched to a gene. CDR1 is SGHRS and CDR2 is YFSETQ in the germline V gene. DNA for the CDR3: TGCGCCAGCAGCTTGAGGACAGGGGGAGACGAGCAGTACTTC. This translates into CASSLRTGGDEQYF.

The chain employs TRBV2 and TRBJ2-1, with 11 bases fitting TRBD1. The length of the CDR3 is 14 residues. Trimming at V came to 6 bases and at J to 6 bases, leaving 4 bases not matched to a gene. CDR1 is SNHLY, CDR2 FYNNEI, per germline. CDR3 amino acids: CASSGQGAGNEQFF. CDR3 coding DNA: TGTGCCAGCAGCGGACAGGGGGCCGGCAATGAGCAGTTCTTC.

DNA for the CDR3: TGTGCCAGTGCCTGGTCCGGGACAGACAACTACGAGCAGTACTTC. It specifies CASAWSGTDNYEQYF. The chain uses TRBV19 and TRBJ2-7, with 7 bases lining up with TRBD1. Germline values: CDR1 LNHDA, CDR2 SQIVND (reference sequence). This CDR3 spans 15 amino acids. The trim removed 8 bases at V and 3 bases at J, leaving 13 bases unmatched.

The CDR3 here is CASSPDRANTGELFF. The CDR3 DNA is TGTGCCAGCAGCCCGGACAGGGCGAACACCGGGGAGCTGTTTTTT. V gene TRBV7-6 combines with J gene TRBJ2-2, with TRBD1 matching over 8 bases. The CDR3 totals 15 residues. J lost 0 bases, V lost 5 bases, and 2 bases had no gene match. The germline V gene encodes CDR1 SGHVS and CDR2 FNYEAQ.

This clone was observed a handful of times. One end of the junction is discordant with germline, which a read error may explain. The chain uses TRBV2 and TRBJ1-6; TRBD1 matches at 7 bases. The CDR3 length is 12 residues. CDR1 is SNHLY and CDR2 is FYNNEI in the germline V gene. CDR3 protein: CASSSQGTVGMF. The CDR3 DNA follows: TGTGCCAGCAGCTCGCAGGGGACAGTGGGGATGTTT.

The chain employs TRBV28 and TRBJ1-2; the D is unclear. The CDR3 runs to 13 residues. Per germline, CDR1 MDHEN and CDR2 SYDVKM. V was trimmed by 2 bases and J by 8 bases, leaving 12 bases between them. As DNA, the CDR3 is TGTGCCAGCAGTTTAGAATACATTTGGGGCTACACCTTC. It yields the protein CASSLEYIWGYTF.

This chain connects TRBV18 to TRBJ2-5; D may be TRBD1 (6 bases). V lost 5 bases and J lost 1, with 8 bases in between. The CDR3 is 13 residues long. From germline, CDR1 is KGHSH and CDR2 LQKENI. The CDR3 loop reads CASSWTAQETQYF. The DNA for the CDR3 is TGTGCCAGCTCATGGACAGCCCAAGAGACCCAGTACTTC.

The chain links TRBV6-5 to TRBJ1-2; 7 bases fit TRBD1. The V and J ends lost 2 bases and 7 bases, in that order; junction bases with no gene match: 10. Per the germline V gene, CDR1 is MNHEY and CDR2 is SVGAGI. This CDR3 region has 15 residues. CDR3 DNA: TGTGCCAGCAGTTACAGGGCAGGGGGACCCTCTGGCTACACCTTC. Its protein is CASSYRAGGPSGYTF.

The chain carries TRBV7-9 and TRBJ2-3; the match to TRBD2 covers 8 bases. V trimming: 0 bases; J trimming: 3 bases; junction bases outside the gene matches: 5. Germline V gene lookup returns CDR1 SEHNR and CDR2 FQNEAQ (reference sequence). This CDR3 contains 16 residues. The CDR3 loop is CASSLATGGMTDTQYF. CDR3 DNA: TGTGCCAGCAGCTTAGCGACGGGGGGGATGACAGATACGCAGTATTTT.